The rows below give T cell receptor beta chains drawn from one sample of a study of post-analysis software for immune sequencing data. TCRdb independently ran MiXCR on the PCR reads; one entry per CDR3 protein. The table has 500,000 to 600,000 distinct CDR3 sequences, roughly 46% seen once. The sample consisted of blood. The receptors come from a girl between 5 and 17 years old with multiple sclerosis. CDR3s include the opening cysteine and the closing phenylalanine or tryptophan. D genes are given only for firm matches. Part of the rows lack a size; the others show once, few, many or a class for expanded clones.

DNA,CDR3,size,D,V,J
TGCGCCAGCAGCCCTCCCGGGGATGACATTCAGTACTTC,CASSPPGDDIQYF,-,-,TRBV5-1,TRBJ2-4
TGTGCCATCTTAAGGGCTGGGGCCAACGTCCTGACTTTC,CAILRAGANVLTF,many,-,TRBV10-3,TRBJ2-6
TGCGCCAGCACGGGGCGGGGCCCCTACGAGCAGTACTTC,CASTGRGPYEQYF,-,-,TRBV10-2,TRBJ2-7
TGCAGTGCTAGATCGCTCGACGGGGCCTACGAGCAGTACTTC,CSARSLDGAYEQYF,-,-,TRBV20-1,TRBJ2-7
TGTGCCAGCAGGCCAGGTGTTACATGGGCTTTCTTT,CASRPGVTWAFF,-,-,TRBV6-6,TRBJ1-1
TGTGCCTGCGGGACGACGACCACAGATACGCAGTATTTT,CACGTTTTDTQYF,-,-,TRBV4-2,TRBJ2-3
TGCAGTGCCCTACGGGGTCGGGCCCTTCAAGAGACCCAGTACTTC,CSALRGRALQETQYF,few,-,TRBV20-1,TRBJ2-5
TGTGCCAGCAGATCCGTTATGGGAGAAGAAAAACTGTTTTTT,CASRSVMGEEKLFF,-,-,TRBV6-6,TRBJ1-4
TGCGCCAGCAGCCAAGAATCTCGGGGGAAAGAGACCCAGTTCTTC,CASSQESRGKETQFF,few,-,TRBV4-1,TRBJ2-1
TGTGCCAGCAGCCTGGTGCGGGGGACTAATATTTACAATGAGCAGTTCTTC,CASSLVRGTNIYNEQFF,-,TRBD2,TRBV5-6,TRBJ2-1
TGTGCCATCAGACCGCCGGCGGGGGATGGCTACACCTTC,CAIRPPAGDGYTF,few,-,TRBV10-3,TRBJ1-2
TGTGCCAGCACCCAACTAGCGGGAGCTACCACAGATACGCAGTATTTT,CASTQLAGATTDTQYF,-,TRBD2,TRBV12-3/TRBV12-4,TRBJ2-3
TGCGCCAGCAGCGTGGCCGCGGGTGCGGATACGCAGTATTTT,CASSVAAGADTQYF,-,-,TRBV5-1,TRBJ2-3
TGCAGTGCTAGATCTTCGGGGTCGGGAGACCCAGATACGCAGTATTTT,CSARSSGSGDPDTQYF,few,-,TRBV20-1,TRBJ2-3
TGCGCCAGCAGGCGGGACAGTACTTACGAGCAGTACTTC,CASRRDSTYEQYF,few,-,TRBV5-1,TRBJ2-7
TGTGCCAGCAGTTTATCGTTTAATGGACAGGGTTTTTCGCAGTACTTC,CASSLSFNGQGFSQYF,-,TRBD1,TRBV27,TRBJ2-5
TGTGCCAGCAGCTTACCCGGTTGGGGAAACTACGAGCAGTACTTC,CASSLPGWGNYEQYF,-,-,TRBV7-2,TRBJ2-7